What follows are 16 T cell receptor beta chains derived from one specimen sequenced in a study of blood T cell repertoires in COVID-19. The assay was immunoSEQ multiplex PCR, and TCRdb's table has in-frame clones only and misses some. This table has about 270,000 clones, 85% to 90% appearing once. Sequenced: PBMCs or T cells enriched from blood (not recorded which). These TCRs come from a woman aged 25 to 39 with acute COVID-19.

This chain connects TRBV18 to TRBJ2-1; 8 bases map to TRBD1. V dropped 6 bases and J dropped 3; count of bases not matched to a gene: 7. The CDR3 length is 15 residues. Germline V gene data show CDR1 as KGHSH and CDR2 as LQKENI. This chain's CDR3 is CASSTGTGGYNEQFF. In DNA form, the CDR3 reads TGTGCCAGCTCGACCGGGACAGGCGGCTACAATGAGCAGTTCTTC. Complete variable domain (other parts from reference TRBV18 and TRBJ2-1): NAGVMQNPRHLVRRRGQEARLRCSPMKGHSHVYWYRQLPEEGLKFMVYLQKENIIDESGMPKERFSAEFPKEGPSILRIQQVVRGDSAAYFCASSTGTGGYNEQFFGPGTRLTVL.

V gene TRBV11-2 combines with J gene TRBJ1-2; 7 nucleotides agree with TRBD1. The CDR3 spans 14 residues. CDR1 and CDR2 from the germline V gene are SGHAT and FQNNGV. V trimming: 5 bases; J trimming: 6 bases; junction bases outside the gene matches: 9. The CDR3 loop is CASSALQGMDGYTF. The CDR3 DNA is TGTGCCAGCAGCGCACTACAGGGGATGGATGGCTACACCTTC.

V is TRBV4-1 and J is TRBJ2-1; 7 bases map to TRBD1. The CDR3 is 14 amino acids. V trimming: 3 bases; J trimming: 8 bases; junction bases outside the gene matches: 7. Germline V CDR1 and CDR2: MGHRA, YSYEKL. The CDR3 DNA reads TGCGCCAGCAGCCAGGACAGGCCTGGGGATGAGCAGTTCTTC. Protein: CASSQDRPGDEQFF.

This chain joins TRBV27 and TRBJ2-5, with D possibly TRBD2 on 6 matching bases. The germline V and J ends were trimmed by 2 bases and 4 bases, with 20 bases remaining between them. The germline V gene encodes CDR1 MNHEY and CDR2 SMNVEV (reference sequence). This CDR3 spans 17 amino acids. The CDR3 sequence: CASSLVGLAFNGETQYF. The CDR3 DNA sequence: TGTGCCAGCAGTTTAGTAGGGCTAGCGTTCAACGGAGAGACCCAGTACTTC.

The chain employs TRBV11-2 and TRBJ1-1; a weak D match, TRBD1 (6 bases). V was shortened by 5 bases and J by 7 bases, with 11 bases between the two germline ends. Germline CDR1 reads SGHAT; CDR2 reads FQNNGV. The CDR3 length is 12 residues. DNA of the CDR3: TGTGCCAGCAGCCGAGGACAGTTTGAAGCTTTCTTT. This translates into CASSRGQFEAFF.

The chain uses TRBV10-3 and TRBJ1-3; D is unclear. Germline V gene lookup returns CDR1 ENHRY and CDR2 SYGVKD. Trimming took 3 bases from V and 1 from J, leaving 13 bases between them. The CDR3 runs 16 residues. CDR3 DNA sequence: TGTGCCATCAGTGAAACGGGAGTTCTGTCTGGAAACACCATATATTTT. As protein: CAISETGVLSGNTIYF.

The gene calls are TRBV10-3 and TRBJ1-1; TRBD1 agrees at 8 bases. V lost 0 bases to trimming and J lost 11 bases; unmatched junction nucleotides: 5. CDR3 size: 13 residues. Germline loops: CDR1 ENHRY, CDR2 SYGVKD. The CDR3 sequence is CAISESGQGAAFF. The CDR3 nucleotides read TGTGCCATCAGTGAGTCGGGCCAGGGGGCGGCTTTCTTT.

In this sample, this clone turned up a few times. The CDR3 is CASSTDRDRGGYTF. As DNA, the CDR3 is TGTGCCAGCAGCACGGACAGGGATCGTGGGGGCTACACCTTC. This chain links TRBV7-2 with TRBJ1-2; 8 positions agree with TRBD1. The CDR3 runs 14 residues. With 5 bases clipped from V and 8 bases from J, the junction kept 10 bases outside the gene matches. Germline V gene data show CDR1 as SGHTA and CDR2 as FQGNSA.

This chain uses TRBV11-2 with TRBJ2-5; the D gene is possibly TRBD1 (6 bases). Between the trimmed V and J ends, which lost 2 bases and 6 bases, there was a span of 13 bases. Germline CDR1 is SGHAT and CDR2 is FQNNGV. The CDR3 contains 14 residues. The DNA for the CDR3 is TGTGCCAGCAGCTTACTCTCAGGGGTGAAGACCCAGTACTTC. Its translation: CASSLLSGVKTQYF. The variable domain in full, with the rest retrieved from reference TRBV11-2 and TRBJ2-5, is EAGVAQSPRYKIIEKRQSVAFWCNPISGHATLYWYQQILGQGPKLLIQFQNNGVVDDSQLPKDRFSAERLKGVDSTLKIQPAKLEDSAVYLCASSLLSGVKTQYFGPGTRLLVL.

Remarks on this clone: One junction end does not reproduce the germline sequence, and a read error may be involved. The CDR3 DNA reads TGTGCCAGCAGTTACTCGGGCAGCATCCCTGCCTACGGGCAGTACTTC. Translation: CASSYSGSIPAYGQYF. The chain has TRBV6-2 or TRBV6-3 and TRBJ2-7; D not certain. Germline V gives CDR1 MNHEY, CDR2 SVGEGT. This CDR3 is 16 amino acids long.

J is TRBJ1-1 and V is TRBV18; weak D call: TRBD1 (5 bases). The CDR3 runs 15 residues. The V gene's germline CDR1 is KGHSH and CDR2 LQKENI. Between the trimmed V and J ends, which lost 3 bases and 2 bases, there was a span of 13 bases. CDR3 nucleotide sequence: TGTGCCAGCTCACCGGAGACAGTCGCAAACACTGAAGCTTTCTTT. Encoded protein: CASSPETVANTEAFF.

DNA of the CDR3: TGTGCCAGCAGCAGGGGACAGGGAGGCTATGGCTACACCTTC. Protein sequence: CASSRGQGGYGYTF. The rearrangement uses TRBV28 and TRBJ1-2, with TRBD1 matching over 9 bases. The germline V gene encodes CDR1 MDHEN and CDR2 SYDVKM. V lost 6 bases and J lost 4; bases outside the gene matches: 6. The CDR3 is 14 amino acids.

CDR3 DNA: TGTGCCAGCGAGCGAGATTATAAAGCCCAAGAGACCCAGTACTTC. Translation gives CASERDYKAQETQYF. The chain couples TRBV2 to TRBJ2-5; no reliable D call. This CDR3 contains 15 residues. V was pared by 8 bases and J by 1 base, with 17 bases between. CDR1 is SNHLY and CDR2 is FYNNEI in the germline V gene.

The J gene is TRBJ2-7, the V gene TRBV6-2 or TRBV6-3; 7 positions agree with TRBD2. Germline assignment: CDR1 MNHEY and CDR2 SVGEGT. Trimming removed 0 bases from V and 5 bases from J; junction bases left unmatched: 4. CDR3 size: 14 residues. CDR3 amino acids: CASSYSLGRNEQYF. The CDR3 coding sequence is TGTGCCAGCAGTTACTCCCTCGGGAGGAACGAGCAGTACTTC.

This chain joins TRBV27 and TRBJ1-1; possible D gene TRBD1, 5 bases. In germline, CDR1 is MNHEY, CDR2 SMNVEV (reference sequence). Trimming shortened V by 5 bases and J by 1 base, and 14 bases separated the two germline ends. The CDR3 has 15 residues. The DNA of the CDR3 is TGTGCCAGCAGTAACCCTGGGACTAAGAACACTGAAGCTTTCTTT. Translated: CASSNPGTKNTEAFF.

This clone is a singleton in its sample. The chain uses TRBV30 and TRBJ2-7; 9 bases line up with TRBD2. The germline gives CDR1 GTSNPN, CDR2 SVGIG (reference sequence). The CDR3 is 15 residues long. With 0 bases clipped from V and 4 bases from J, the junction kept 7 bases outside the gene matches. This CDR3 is CAWSVGASGKYEQYF. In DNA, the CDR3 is TGTGCCTGGAGTGTAGGGGCTAGCGGGAAGTACGAGCAGTACTTC.